Below, 15 T cell receptor beta chains from the same sample are listed, as sequenced in a study of T cell changes during pregnancy in multiple sclerosis. Method: immunoSEQ multiplex PCR; TCRdb's copy keeps in-frame clones and lacks some. Here the sample spans fewer than 90,000 clones, about 90% being singletons. This specimen consisted of peripheral blood, obtained in the second trimester of pregnancy. Every receptor here comes from a female donor with multiple sclerosis, enrolled in a pregnancy study.

The count of this clone is one. The genes are TRBV4-1 and TRBJ1-4; 8 bases are a match to TRBD1. This CDR3 comprises 15 residues. Trimming at V came to 3 bases and at J to 4 bases, leaving 4 bases not matched to a gene. The germline CDR1 and CDR2 sequences are MGHRA and YSYEKL. The CDR3 coding sequence is TGCGCCAGCAGCCACCTGACAGGGGTTAATGAAAAACTGTTTTTT. Translation gives CASSHLTGVNEKLFF.

Comments on this clone: Other nucleotide sequences in the sample specify the same CDR3. The chain carries TRBV6-5 and TRBJ2-1; the D gene is possibly TRBD2 (5 bases). The CDR3 is 14 amino acids. Trimming removed 5 bases from V and 0 bases from J, with 8 bases in between. From germline, CDR1 is MNHEY and CDR2 SVGAGI. The CDR3 DNA reads as TGTGCCAGCAGTCCGGGAAGCTCCTACAATGAGCAGTTCTTC. It yields the protein CASSPGSSYNEQFF.

The gene calls are TRBV12-5 and TRBJ1-6; TRBD1 matches at 11 bases. V shed 5 bases, J shed 4 bases, and the junction held 1 base outside the gene matches. This CDR3 comprises 15 residues. CDR1 and CDR2 (germline): LGHNT, FRNRAP. CDR3 DNA: TGTGCTAGTGGTGGGACAGGGGGTTATAATTCACCCCTCCACTTT. Protein product: CASGGTGGYNSPLHF.

The chain has TRBV6-1 and TRBJ2-1, with TRBD2 identical over 9 bases. V shed 4 bases and J 9 bases; nucleotides not matched to a gene: 10. Per germline, CDR1 MNHNS and CDR2 SASEGT. The CDR3 sequence is 15 residues long. The CDR3 DNA sequence: TGTGCCAGCAGTGTGGCGGCGGGGGGGCCAGTTGAGCAGTTCTTC. Residues: CASSVAAGGPVEQFF.

The sample holds a few counts of this clone. The chain employs TRBV5-8 and TRBJ1-5, with 8 bases identical to TRBD1. Looked up from germline, CDR1 is SGHTS and CDR2 is YDEGEE. V dropped 7 bases and J dropped 7; count of bases not matched to a gene: 4. The CDR3 length is 12 residues. In DNA form, the CDR3 reads TGTGCCAGCGGAGACAGGGGCCAGCCCCAGCATTTT. Its translation is CASGDRGQPQHF.

The rearrangement links TRBV5-8 to TRBJ1-2; D not resolved. In germline, CDR1 is SGHTS, CDR2 YDEGEE. V lost 7 bases, J lost 4 bases, and 17 bases lay in between. The CDR3 contains 14 residues. Written as DNA, the CDR3 is TGTGCCAGCCGGCCAGGATTAAACTCCTATGGCTACACCTTC. It specifies CASRPGLNSYGYTF.

The chain uses TRBV6-6 and TRBJ2-2; no firm D call. The V end lost 0 bases, the J end lost 1 base, and 6 bases lay between the germline ends. This CDR3 has 15 amino acids. Germline lookup yields CDR1 MNHNY and CDR2 SVGAGI (reference sequence). The CDR3 DNA reads as TGTGCCAGCAGTTACTCGTCCAGGAACACCGGGGAGCTGTTTTTT. Residues: CASSYSSRNTGELFF.

The chain employs TRBV12-5 and TRBJ2-7; D perhaps matches TRBD1 (5 bases). The length of the CDR3 is 12 residues. CDR1 is LGHNT, CDR2 FRNRAP, per germline. Trimming took 7 bases from V and 3 from J, leaving 10 bases between them. In DNA form, the CDR3 reads TGTGCTAGTGCCCTGGACAACTACGAGCAGTACTTC. As protein: CASALDNYEQYF.

This rearrangement joins TRBV30 to TRBJ2-5, with D maybe TRBD1 (5 bases). The germline CDR1 and CDR2 sequences are GTSNPN and SVGIG (reference sequence). The CDR3 sequence is 16 residues long. V was pared by 3 bases and J by 2 bases, with 19 bases between. CDR3 nucleotides: TGTGCCTGGAGACGTAGGGGCTCTATAATACAAGAGACCCAGTACTTC. This encodes CAWRRRGSIIQETQYF. Looking up the rest from reference TRBV30 and TRBJ2-5 gives the full variable domain: SQTIHQWPATLVQPVGSPLSLECTVEGTSNPNLYWYRQAAGRGLQLLFYSVGIGQISSEVPQNLSASRPQDRQFILSSKKLLLSDSGFYLCAWRRRGSIIQETQYFGPGTRLLVL.

The rearrangement uses TRBV10-3 and TRBJ2-1; possibly TRBD2 for D (6 bases). This CDR3 has 14 amino acids. Germline CDR1 ENHRY, CDR2 SYGVKD. The V and J ends lost 2 bases and 7 bases respectively, with 12 bases between them. For the CDR3, the DNA is TGTGCCATCAGTGAGCCCCACCGGGGGAATGAGCAGTTCTTC. This gives the protein CAISEPHRGNEQFF.

The rearrangement joins TRBV5-1 to TRBJ2-7, with TRBD1 matching over 9 bases. This CDR3 has 15 residues. Unmatched junction bases numbered 3, after V lost 0 bases and J lost 2 bases. Germline CDR1 reads SGHRS; CDR2 reads YFSETQ. The CDR3 DNA reads TGCGCCAGCAGCTTGGGTGGGACAGGGACCTACGAGCAGTACTTC. Encoded protein: CASSLGGTGTYEQYF.

The J gene is TRBJ2-5, the V gene TRBV4-2, with D possibly being TRBD2 (6 bases). The J call may be in error: the DNA end matches TRBJ2-7 better. The CDR3 extends over 14 amino acids. Germline V gene sequence: CDR1 LGHNA, CDR2 YNFKEQ. The CDR3 loop is CASSQVGKGGEQYF. In nucleotides, the CDR3 is TGTGCCAGCAGCCAAGTAGGGAAGGGAGGCGAGCAGTACTTC.

V usage is TRBV27 and J usage is TRBJ1-5, with no clear D. The CDR3 has 13 amino acids. Germline-derived CDR1 and CDR2 are MNHEY and SMNVEV (reference sequence). V lost 2 bases and J lost 7, with 9 bases in between. The CDR3 spells CASSLQVGQPQHF. The CDR3 DNA reads TGTGCCAGCAGTTTACAGGTAGGCCAGCCCCAGCATTTT.

V gene TRBV6-1 combines with J gene TRBJ2-4, with 10 bases matching TRBD1. J lost 7 bases, V lost 4 bases, and 4 bases had no gene match. This CDR3 is built from 14 residues. The germline V gene has CDR1 MNHNS and CDR2 SASEGT. The DNA of the CDR3 is TGTGCCAGCAGTGGTGGGACAGGGGCTAACATTCAGTACTTC. Residues: CASSGGTGANIQYF.

The chain is built from TRBV7-2 and TRBJ2-3; 13 bases match TRBD2. CDR3 size: 16 residues. Germline-derived CDR1 and CDR2 are SGHTA and FQGNSA. V shed 2 bases and J 9 bases; nucleotides not matched to a gene: 8. The CDR3 is CASSLSTSGGAYTQYF. The CDR3 bases are TGTGCCAGCAGCTTATCTACTAGCGGGGGGGCCTACACGCAGTATTTT.